The source of this T cell receptor beta chain is a study of CD8 T cells in ankylosing spondylitis. V trimming: 2 bases; J trimming: 4 bases; junction bases outside the gene matches: 8. Per the germline V gene, CDR1 is MNHEY and CDR2 is SVGEGT. The CDR3 extends over 16 amino acids. This clonotype was observed many times. Antigen specificity is unknown. Study-wide findings and caveats: Previous work reported some of these motif variants in the synovial fluid and blood of reactive arthritis. Disease-linked clones were found to be CD8+ and relatively rare in peripheral blood. In ankylosing spondylitis blood, a motif of roughly 8 highly homologous TCR beta variants appeared characteristic.

Libraries for TCR beta were made by quantitative 5'-RACE with molecular barcodes. One entry per CDR3 protein, called by TCRdb with MiXCR from the 5' RACE reads. The sample yields roughly 26,000 distinct CDR3 sequences, under 15% seen once. This receptor was taken from a male donor with ankylosing spondylitis or in good health (not recorded which). The material sequenced was blood. V is TRBV6-2 or TRBV6-3 and J is TRBJ2-7, with 10 positions matching TRBD2. The CDR3 here is CASSYRGTSGTYEQYF. The CDR3 DNA sequence: TGTGCCAGCAGTTACCGTGGAACTAGCGGGACGTACGAGCAGTACTTC.